A selection of T cell receptor beta chains follows, all from one sample in a study of Ad26.COV2.S vaccination and SARS-CoV-2 variants. This table comes from immunoSEQ multiplex PCR, and its TCRdb copy is limited to in-frame clones, with some not included. The table records 380,000 or so clones, 83% of them present only once. Sequences were derived from peripheral blood, sampled in a trial of Ad26.COV2.S vaccine versus placebo. These receptors were obtained from a person aged 18-60 years who received the Ad26.COV2.S COVID-19 vaccine or a placebo. Both conserved end residues are part of each CDR3. The D gene is left open where the match is weak. Not all rows give a size; the values are once, few, many and, for expanded clones, a class.

j_call,d_call,clone_size,v_call,cdr3_nt,cdr3_aa
TRBJ1-2,-,once,TRBV5-1,TGCGCCAGCAGCTTAAGGGGGGCGGGCTACACCTTC,CASSLRGAGYTF
TRBJ2-7,-,-,TRBV12-3/TRBV12-4,TGTGCCAGCAGCCGACTCTACGAGCAGTACTTC,CASSRLYEQYF
TRBJ2-5,-,-,TRBV12-5,TGTGCTAGTGGTTTGGTTGAAGAGACCCAGTACTTC,CASGLVEETQYF
TRBJ1-2,TRBD1,-,TRBV2,TGTGCCAGCAGGCTGGACAGGCCTCTATATGGCTACACCTTC,CASRLDRPLYGYTF
TRBJ2-3,TRBD2,-,TRBV27,TGTGCCAGCAGTATGGGACTAATTAACACGGATACGCAGTATTTT,CASSMGLINTDTQYF
TRBJ1-1,-,-,TRBV11-2,TGTGCCAGCAGCTTGGCCGCGGGGTTGACTGAAGCTTTCTTT,CASSLAAGLTEAFF
TRBJ1-2,-,-,TRBV19,TGTGCCAGTAGTAAAGACAGCGCTAACTATGGCTACACCTTC,CASSKDSANYGYTF
TRBJ1-5,-,-,TRBV5-1,TGCGCCAGCAGCTTGGGGGGGACCGGACAGCCCCAGCATTTT,CASSLGGTGQPQHF
TRBJ2-5,TRBD1,-,TRBV5-1,TGCGCCAGCAGACCGGGGACAGGGGCCTTTGAGACCCAGTACTTC,CASRPGTGAFETQYF
TRBJ1-1,-,-,TRBV6-5,TGTGCCAGCAGTCGGACAGCCATGAACACTGAAGCTTTCTTT,CASSRTAMNTEAFF